One T cell receptor beta chain is described in this entry. As yet, its antigen is unknown. At one end the junction does not follow the germline gene, possibly because of a read error. This entry comes from a study of cytomegalovirus exposure and HLA in healthy donors. Whole-study findings and limits: In an earlier analysis, about 87% or about 30%: the productive usage of most TCR beta V segments.

CDR1 is GTSNPN and CDR2 is SVGIG in the germline V gene (reference sequence). The CDR3 is 13 residues long. A multiplex PCR was run with 60 Vbeta primers and 13 Jbeta primers. Data came from immunoSEQ multiplex PCR; TCRdb stores just in-frame clones and leaves some out. Reported are about 140,000 clones; the ten largest clones contain approximately 0.88%. V usage is TRBV30 and J usage is TRBJ1-2; 8 nucleotides agree with TRBD1. Sequencing input: PBMCs. The clonotype originates from a male donor in good health and CMV-seronegative. This CDR3 is CAWSARGHGGYSF. The CDR3, as DNA: TGTGCCTGGAGCGCCAGGGGGCATGGGGGCTACTCCTTC.